Shown below are 17 T cell receptor beta chains from a single sample sequenced in a study of blood T cell repertoires in COVID-19. The repertoire was sequenced with immunoSEQ multiplex PCR; TCRdb's copy has only in-frame clones and lacks some. This sample has 100,000 to 130,000 clones, with 89% found just once. Sequenced material: peripheral blood. The receptors derive from a man aged 35 to 55 with active or convalescent COVID-19.

The CDR3 bases are TGTGCCAGCAGCCCTCTGGACAGGGTTGACTCACCCCTCCACTTT. Translation gives CASSPLDRVDSPLHF. The chain employs TRBV14 and TRBJ1-6; 8 bases align to TRBD1. Germline CDR1 and CDR2: SGHDN and FVKESK. The CDR3 covers 15 residues. Trimming removed 4 bases from V and 10 bases from J; junction bases left unmatched: 9.

The rearrangement joins TRBV28 to TRBJ2-2; 7 bases match TRBD1. Germline loops: CDR1 MDHEN, CDR2 SYDVKM. This CDR3 contains 12 residues. CDR3 coding DNA: TGTGCACACCAGGGGGTCACCGGGGAGCTGTTTTTT. This sequence encodes CAHQGVTGELFF.

The chain carries TRBV19 and TRBJ1-2, with TRBD1 matching over 7 bases. With V trimmed by 7 bases and J by 5 bases, 13 bases remained unmatched. The length of the CDR3 is 15 residues. CDR1 is LNHDA and CDR2 is SQIVND in the germline V gene (reference sequence). The DNA for the CDR3 is TGTGCCAGTACCGCATCCGGACAGGCGGGGTATGGCTACACCTTC. Encoded protein: CASTASGQAGYGYTF.

The chain couples TRBV7-2 to TRBJ2-7, with TRBD2 matching 7 bases. CDR1 SGHTA and CDR2 FQGNSA come from the germline V gene. V shed 3 bases, J shed 6 bases, and the junction held 8 bases outside the gene matches. CDR3 length: 14 amino acids. The CDR3 coding sequence is TGTGCCAGCAGCTTCCAGCGGGAAATTGGCGAGCAGTACTTC. Its protein is CASSFQREIGEQYF. Using reference TRBV7-2 and TRBJ2-7 for the parts outside the CDR3, the full variable domain is GAGVSQSPSNKVTEKGKDVELRCDPISGHTALYWYRQSLGQGLEFLIYFQGNSAPDKSGLPSDRFSAERTGGSVSTLTIQRTQQEDSAVYLCASSFQREIGEQYFGPGTRLTVT.

This chain uses TRBV7-9 with TRBJ2-7, with D perhaps matching TRBD2 (6 bases). Per germline, CDR1 SEHNR and CDR2 FQNEAQ (reference sequence). With 5 bases removed from V and 3 bases from J, the gap between germline ends came to 11 bases. The CDR3 runs to 13 residues. The CDR3 sequence is CASSPGTFYEQYF. As DNA, the CDR3 is TGTGCCAGCAGCCCCGGGACTTTCTACGAGCAGTACTTC.

The rearrangement links TRBV27 to TRBJ1-2; TRBD1 might be the D (5 bases). The CDR3 covers 17 residues. The V gene lost 5 bases and the J gene lost 8 bases, with 27 bases spanning the gap. Germline-derived CDR1 and CDR2 are MNHEY and SMNVEV (reference sequence). The CDR3 DNA is TGTGCCAGCAGTCTACTCCTCGGGGGGATTGGAGCTGGGGGCTACACCTTC. Protein: CASSLLLGGIGAGGYTF.

This sequence joins TRBV9 and TRBJ1-5; maybe TRBD1 (6 bases). This CDR3 is 13 amino acids long. The V and J ends lost 3 bases and 4 bases respectively, with 8 bases between them. The germline gives CDR1 SGDLS, CDR2 YYNGEE. The CDR3 loop reads CASSDTGNQPQHF. For the CDR3, the DNA is TGTGCCAGCAGCGATACAGGGAATCAGCCCCAGCATTTT.

The chain has TRBV19 and TRBJ1-3, with TRBD1 matching over 10 bases. Germline V gene sequence: CDR1 LNHDA, CDR2 SQIVND (reference sequence). This CDR3 is 18 amino acids long. J lost 0 bases, V lost 1 base, and 6 bases had no gene match. The CDR3 nucleotides read TGTGCCAGTAGTATAGGAGGACAGGGGGAAATCTCTGGAAACACCATATATTTT. This codes for CASSIGGQGEISGNTIYF.

The V call is TRBV7-2, the J call TRBJ2-1; TRBD2 matches at 11 bases. Germline CDR1 SGHTA, CDR2 FQGNSA. The CDR3 sequence is 15 residues long. The junction had 7 bases not matched to a gene; V was cut back by 5 bases and J by 7 bases. The CDR3 DNA follows: TGTGCCAGCAGCCCCGGGACTAGCGGAAAGAATGAGCAGTTCTTC. Translating gives CASSPGTSGKNEQFF. The full variable domain, completed using reference TRBV7-2 and TRBJ2-1, is GAGVSQSPSNKVTEKGKDVELRCDPISGHTALYWYRQSLGQGLEFLIYFQGNSAPDKSGLPSDRFSAERTGGSVSTLTIQRTQQEDSAVYLCASSPGTSGKNEQFFGPGTRLTVL.

The V call is TRBV6-5, the J call TRBJ1-5; D is uncertain. The CDR3 covers 15 residues. Trimming took 3 bases from V and 7 from J, leaving 16 bases between them. Germline CDR1 MNHEY, CDR2 SVGAGI. This chain's CDR3 is CASSYAREGGQPQHF. CDR3 DNA sequence: TGTGCCAGCAGTTATGCAAGGGAGGGAGGGCAGCCCCAGCATTTT.

This clone was counted once. The rearrangement links TRBV7-3 to TRBJ2-1; TRBD1 agrees at 8 bases. Germline V lookup: CDR1 SGHTA, CDR2 FQGTGA. The V gene end was trimmed by 5 bases and the J gene end by 9 bases; junction bases not matched to a gene: 9. CDR3 length: 14 residues. CDR3 residues: CASSPGGITTEQFF. The CDR3 DNA reads as TGTGCCAGCAGCCCAGGGGGCATAACAACTGAGCAGTTCTTC.

The chain carries TRBV3-1 (or the pseudogene TRBV3-2) and TRBJ1-6, with D uncertain. Trimming left V 2 bases short and J 6 bases short, with 14 bases between. This CDR3 has 16 amino acids. Germline V CDR1 and CDR2: LGHDT, YNNKEL (reference sequence). The CDR3 sequence: CASSQIDRSFNSPLHF. CDR3 nucleotide sequence: TGTGCCAGCAGCCAAATAGATCGATCGTTTAATTCACCCCTCCACTTT.

V gene TRBV5-1 combines with J gene TRBJ2-1; 11 bases are shared with TRBD1. J lost 3 bases, V lost 4 bases, and 6 bases had no gene match. This CDR3 is built from 16 residues. Per germline, CDR1 SGHRS and CDR2 YFSETQ. The CDR3 coding sequence is TGCGCCAGCAGCCCCGGGACAGGGGGTTTCTACAATGAGCAGTTCTTC. It codes for CASSPGTGGFYNEQFF.

The V and J genes are TRBV27 and TRBJ2-1; 13 nucleotides align to TRBD2. Germline V gene data show CDR1 as MNHEY and CDR2 as SMNVEV (reference sequence). This CDR3 is 16 amino acids long. Losses at the gene ends were 5 bases for V and 4 bases for J; bases not matched to a gene: 5. For the CDR3, the DNA is TGTGCCAGCAGTGCTCGGACTAGCGGGAGATACAATGAGCAGTTCTTC. Protein sequence: CASSARTSGRYNEQFF.

The CDR3: CASSVQGGQPQHF. CDR3 coding DNA: TGTGCCAGCAGTGTACAGGGTGGGCAGCCCCAGCATTTT. This chain uses TRBV6-4 with TRBJ1-5; TRBD1 might be the D (6 bases). This CDR3 is 13 amino acids long. V was shortened by 4 bases and J by 7 bases, with 11 bases between the two germline ends. Germline V gives CDR1 MRHNA, CDR2 SNTAGT.

The J gene is TRBJ1-4, the V gene TRBV28; D gene ambiguous. Trimming removed 6 bases from V and 5 bases from J, with 13 bases in between. Germline V gives CDR1 MDHEN, CDR2 SYDVKM. This CDR3 is built from 14 residues. CDR3 sequence (DNA): TGTGCCAGCAGCTCCGGGTCCCACAATGAAAAACTGTTTTTT. Its translation is CASSSGSHNEKLFF.

The chain carries TRBV29-1 and TRBJ2-1, with D hard to call. CDR1 is SQVTM, CDR2 ANQGSEA, per germline. The ends were cut back, 4 bases at V and 6 bases at J, with 10 bases in the middle. The CDR3 covers 12 residues. This CDR3 is CSVAKEANEQFF. The CDR3, as DNA: TGCAGCGTTGCCAAAGAGGCCAATGAGCAGTTCTTC.